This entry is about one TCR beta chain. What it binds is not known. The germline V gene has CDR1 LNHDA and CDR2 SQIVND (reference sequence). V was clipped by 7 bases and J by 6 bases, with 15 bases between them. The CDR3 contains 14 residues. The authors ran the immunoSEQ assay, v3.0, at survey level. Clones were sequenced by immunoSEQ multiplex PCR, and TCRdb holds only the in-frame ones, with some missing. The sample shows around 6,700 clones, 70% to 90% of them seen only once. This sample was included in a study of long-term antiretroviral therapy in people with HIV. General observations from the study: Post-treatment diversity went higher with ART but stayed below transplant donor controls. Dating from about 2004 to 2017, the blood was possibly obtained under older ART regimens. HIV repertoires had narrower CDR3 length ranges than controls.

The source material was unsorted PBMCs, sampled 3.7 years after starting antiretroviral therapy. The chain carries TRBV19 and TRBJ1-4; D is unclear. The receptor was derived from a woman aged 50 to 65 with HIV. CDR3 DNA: TGTGCCAGTACCCTGGAAGGACGGTATGAAAAACTGTTTTTT. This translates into CASTLEGRYEKLFF. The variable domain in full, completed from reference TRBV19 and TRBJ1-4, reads DGGITQSPKYLFRKEGQNVTLSCEQNLNHDAMYWYRQDPGQGLRLIYYSQIVNDFQKGDIAEGYSVSREKKESFPLTVTSAQKNPTAFYLCASTLEGRYEKLFFGSGTQLSVL.